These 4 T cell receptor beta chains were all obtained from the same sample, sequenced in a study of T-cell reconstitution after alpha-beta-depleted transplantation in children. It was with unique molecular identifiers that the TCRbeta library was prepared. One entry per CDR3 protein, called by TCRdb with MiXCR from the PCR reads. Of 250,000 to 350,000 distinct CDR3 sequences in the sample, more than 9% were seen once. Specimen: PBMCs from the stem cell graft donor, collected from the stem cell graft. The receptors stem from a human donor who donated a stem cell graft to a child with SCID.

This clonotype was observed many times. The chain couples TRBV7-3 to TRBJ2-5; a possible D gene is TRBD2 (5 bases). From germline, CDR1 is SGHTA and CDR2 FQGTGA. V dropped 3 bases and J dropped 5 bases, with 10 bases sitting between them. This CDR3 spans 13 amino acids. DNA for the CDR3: TGTGCCAGCAGCTTTCCGGGATCGGAGACCCAGTACTTC. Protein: CASSFPGSETQYF.

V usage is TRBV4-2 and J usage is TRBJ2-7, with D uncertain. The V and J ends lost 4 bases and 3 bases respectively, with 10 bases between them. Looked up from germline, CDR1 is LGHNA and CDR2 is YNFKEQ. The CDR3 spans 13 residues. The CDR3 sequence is CASSPLDLYEQYF. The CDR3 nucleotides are TGTGCCAGCAGCCCGCTCGATCTCTACGAGCAGTACTTC.

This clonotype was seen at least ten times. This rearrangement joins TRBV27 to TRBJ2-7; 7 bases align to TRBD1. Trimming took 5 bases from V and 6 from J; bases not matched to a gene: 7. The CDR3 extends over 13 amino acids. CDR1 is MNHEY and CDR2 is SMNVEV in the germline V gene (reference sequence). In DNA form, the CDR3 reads TGTGCCAGCAGTATGGACAGGACATCCGAGCAGTACTTC. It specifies CASSMDRTSEQYF.

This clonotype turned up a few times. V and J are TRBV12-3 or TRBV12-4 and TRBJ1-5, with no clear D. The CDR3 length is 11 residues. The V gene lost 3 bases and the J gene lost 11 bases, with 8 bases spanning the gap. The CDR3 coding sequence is TGTGCCAGCAGTTTGGGGAGTGCCCAGCATTTT. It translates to CASSLGSAQHF.